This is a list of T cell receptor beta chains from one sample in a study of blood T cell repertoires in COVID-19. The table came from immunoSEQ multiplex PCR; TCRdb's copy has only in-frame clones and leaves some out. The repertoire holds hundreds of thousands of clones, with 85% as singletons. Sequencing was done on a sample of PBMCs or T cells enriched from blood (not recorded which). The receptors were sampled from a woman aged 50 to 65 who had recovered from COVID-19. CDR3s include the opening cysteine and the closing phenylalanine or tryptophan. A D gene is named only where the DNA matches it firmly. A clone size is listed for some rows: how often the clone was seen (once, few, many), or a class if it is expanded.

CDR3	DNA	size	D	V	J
CASSDPRGQDYGYTF	TGTGCCAGCAGTGACCCGCGGGGTCAAGACTATGGCTACACCTTC	-	-	TRBV28	TRBJ1-2
CASSQDLRSAKYF	TGTGCCAGCAGCCAAGATCTCCGGTCCGCCAAGTACTTC	once	-	TRBV14	TRBJ2-4
CASRRARYNEQFF	TGTGCCAGCAGGAGGGCGCGATACAATGAGCAGTTCTTC	-	-	TRBV6-5	TRBJ2-1
CASSTSYTGYPFYGYTF	TGTGCCAGCAGTACCAGCTATACAGGGTATCCCTTCTATGGCTACACCTTC	few	-	TRBV6-2/TRBV6-3	TRBJ1-2
CASSPKDRGLAKNIQYF	TGCGCCAGCAGCCCCAAGGACAGGGGGCTCGCCAAAAACATTCAGTACTTC	-	TRBD1	TRBV5-1	TRBJ2-4
CASSLAGGAKNIQYF	TGCGCCAGCAGCTTGGCAGGGGGGGCCAAAAACATTCAGTACTTC	-	-	TRBV5-1	TRBJ2-4
CASSNRGWTEAFF	TGTGCCAGCTCTAACAGGGGGTGGACTGAAGCTTTCTTT	-	TRBD1	TRBV27	TRBJ1-1
CASSYSPLGGIGYNEQFF	TGTGCCAGCAGTTACAGCCCCCTCGGCGGGATAGGGTACAATGAGCAGTTCTTC	once	-	TRBV6-2/TRBV6-3	TRBJ2-1
CASSLAGADTQYF	TGTGCCAGCAGCTTAGCGGGAGCTGATACGCAGTATTTT	-	TRBD2	TRBV5-6	TRBJ2-3
CASSWGNRNEQFF	TGTGCCAGCAGCTGGGGAAACAGGAATGAGCAGTTCTTC	-	-	TRBV6-2/TRBV6-3	TRBJ2-1
CASSILNTGELFF	TGTGCCAGCAGCATCCTAAACACCGGGGAGCTGTTTTTT	few	-	TRBV5-8	TRBJ2-2
CASSTGQGGFMYGYTF	TGTGCCAGCAGCACGGGACAGGGTGGTTTTATGTATGGCTACACCTTC	-	TRBD1	TRBV5-6	TRBJ1-2
CASSQGAGFGNSPLHF	TGTGCCAGCAGCCAAGGGGCAGGGTTCGGTAATTCACCCCTCCACTTT	-	-	TRBV7-3	TRBJ1-6
CASSLEQGGVGEQYF	TGTGCCAGCAGCTTAGAACAGGGGGGAGTTGGCGAGCAGTACTTC	-	TRBD1	TRBV7-9	TRBJ2-7
CASSLFIGNGYTF	TGCGCCAGCAGCTTGTTTATTGGCAATGGCTACACCTTC	-	-	TRBV5-1	TRBJ1-2
CASIDRNEQFF	TGTGCCAGTATTGATCGGAATGAGCAGTTCTTC	-	-	TRBV19	TRBJ2-1
CASSRGDRGYSNQPQHF	TGTGCCAGCAGCCGAGGAGACAGGGGGTATAGCAATCAGCCCCAGCATTTT	-	TRBD1	TRBV7-9	TRBJ1-5
CASMWGPTDTQYF	TGCGCCAGCATGTGGGGGCCCACAGATACGCAGTATTTT	few	-	TRBV5-1	TRBJ2-3
CASLDYNAFSTDTQYF	TGTGCCAGCTTGGACTACAACGCCTTTAGCACAGATACGCAGTATTTT	-	-	TRBV10-3	TRBJ2-3
CASRRDRDTEAFF	TGCGCCAGCAGGCGCGACAGGGACACTGAAGCTTTCTTT	-	TRBD1	TRBV10-2	TRBJ1-1
CASSWVLAGGTSTDTQYF	TGTGCCAGCAGCTGGGTACTAGCGGGGGGTACTAGCACAGATACGCAGTATTTT	-	TRBD2	TRBV7-9	TRBJ2-3
CASSTSGSSYNEQFF	TGTGCCAGTAGCACTAGCGGCAGCTCCTACAATGAGCAGTTCTTC	-	TRBD2	TRBV19	TRBJ2-1
CASSLEAGGNAEAFF	TGTGCCAGCAGCTTAGAGGCAGGGGGGAACGCTGAAGCTTTCTTT	few	TRBD1	TRBV7-9	TRBJ1-1
CASSSGTGNPSGNTIYF	TGTGCCAGCTCGTCCGGGACAGGAAACCCGTCTGGAAACACCATATATTTT	-	TRBD1	TRBV18	TRBJ1-3
CASSLQGSSPLHF	TGTGCCAGCAGCTTACAGGGAAGCTCACCCCTCCACTTT	-	-	TRBV7-2	TRBJ1-6
CASSYWTGGTEAFF	TGTGCCAGCAGCTACTGGACAGGGGGCACTGAAGCTTTCTTT	few	TRBD1	TRBV5-5	TRBJ1-1
CASSQGTGGFGGYTF	TGTGCCAGCAGCCAAGGGACAGGGGGCTTCGGGGGCTACACCTTC	-	TRBD1	TRBV7-2	TRBJ1-2
CSAGKRVKAFF	TGCAGTGCTGGAAAACGGGTGAAAGCTTTCTTT	-	-	TRBV20-1	TRBJ1-1
CASSGTSGSSYEQYF	TGTGCCAGCAGCGGGACTAGCGGAAGCTCCTACGAGCAGTACTTC	-	TRBD2	TRBV2	TRBJ2-7
CAISPGGGHEQYF	TGTGCCATCAGTCCGGGGGGGGGCCACGAGCAGTACTTC	-	TRBD2	TRBV10-3	TRBJ2-7
CASGRGARNEQFF	TGTGCCAGTGGGCGGGGGGCGCGCAATGAGCAGTTCTTC	-	TRBD2	TRBV13	TRBJ2-1
CASSSGQVYGYTF	TGTGCCAGCAGTTCGGGACAGGTCTATGGCTACACCTTC	few	TRBD1	TRBV28	TRBJ1-2
CASSPGRPNQPQHF	TGTGCCAGCAGCCCGGGTCGGCCAAATCAGCCCCAGCATTTT	-	-	TRBV14	TRBJ1-5
CATSRDHGTSDEQYF	TGTGCCACCAGCAGAGATCATGGGACTAGCGACGAGCAGTACTTC	many	TRBD2	TRBV15	TRBJ2-7
CAWSLRYDTEAFF	TGTGCCTGGAGTCTTCGGTATGACACTGAAGCTTTCTTT	-	-	TRBV30	TRBJ1-1
CAISKRQNTEAFF	TGTGCCATCAGTAAAAGACAGAACACTGAAGCTTTCTTT	once	-	TRBV10-3	TRBJ1-1
CASSPSAGTEAFF	TGTGCCAGCAGCCCGTCGGCAGGGACTGAAGCTTTCTTT	-	-	TRBV11-2	TRBJ1-1
CASSLGRGMTSSSSYEQYF	TGTGCCAGCAGCTTGGGGAGGGGAATGACTAGCTCTTCCTCCTACGAGCAGTACTTC	-	TRBD2	TRBV7-9	TRBJ2-7
CASSIGQGKTPQHF	TGTGCCAGTAGTATAGGACAGGGGAAAACGCCCCAGCATTTT	-	TRBD1	TRBV19	TRBJ1-5
CASSLRQGISEGAFF	TGTGCCAGCAGCTTACGACAGGGTATCTCTGAAGGAGCTTTCTTT	-	TRBD1	TRBV7-9	TRBJ1-1
CASSAPSQVTDTQYF	TGTGCCAGTAGTGCCCCTTCTCAGGTCACAGATACGCAGTATTTT	-	-	TRBV19	TRBJ2-3
CATSRGGDGYGYTF	TGTGCCACCAGCAGAGGCGGGGATGGCTATGGCTACACCTTC	-	-	TRBV15	TRBJ1-2
CASSIGVPVISTNEQFF	TGTGCCAGTAGTATCGGGGTTCCGGTGATCTCTACCAATGAGCAGTTCTTC	-	-	TRBV19	TRBJ2-1
CASSVGMGNYGYTF	TGTGCCAGCAGTGTGGGCATGGGTAACTATGGCTACACCTTC	-	-	TRBV7-2	TRBJ1-2
CASSLGLTASDQPQHF	TGTGCCAGCAGCTTAGGTCTGACAGCCAGCGATCAGCCCCAGCATTTT	-	-	TRBV7-8	TRBJ1-5
CASSRPGQQETQYF	TGTGCCAGCAGCCGACCGGGACAGCAAGAGACCCAGTACTTC	-	TRBD1	TRBV5-4	TRBJ2-5
CASSLAEERVTGELFF	TGTGCCAGCAGCTTGGCCGAAGAGCGGGTCACCGGGGAGCTGTTTTTT	-	-	TRBV5-4	TRBJ2-2
CASSPGQGVSTQHF	TGTGCCAGCTCACCAGGACAGGGGGTCAGTACCCAGCATTTT	-	TRBD1	TRBV18	TRBJ1-5
CASRASGGRLTGELFF	TGTGCCAGCAGAGCTAGCGGGGGCCGACTCACCGGGGAGCTGTTTTTT	few	TRBD2	TRBV28	TRBJ2-2
CASSYLGQRNEKLFF	TGTGCCAGCAGTTACCTGGGACAGCGAAATGAAAAACTGTTTTTT	few	TRBD1	TRBV6-2/TRBV6-3	TRBJ1-4
CASSILAVYNEQFF	TGTGCCAGTAGTATTTTAGCGGTATACAATGAGCAGTTCTTC	-	-	TRBV19	TRBJ2-1
CASSLGAENSPLHF	TGTGCCAGCAGCCTGGGGGCGGAGAATTCACCCCTCCACTTT	-	-	TRBV3-1/TRBV3-2	TRBJ1-6
CASSTILFGGLVDTQYF	TGTGCCAGCAGCACTATCCTTTTCGGGGGTTTGGTGGATACGCAGTATTTT	-	-	TRBV21-1	TRBJ2-3
CAWSHGGRGLGYTF	TGTGCCTGGAGTCACGGGGGAAGGGGGCTTGGCTACACCTTC	-	TRBD1	TRBV30	TRBJ1-2
CASSFDRGYEQYF	TGTGCCAGCAGTTTTGATCGGGGCTACGAGCAGTACTTC	few	-	TRBV27	TRBJ2-7